The rows below give T cell receptor beta chains drawn from one sample of a study of OX40 agonist ivuxolimab in advanced cancers. Sequenced by immunoSEQ multiplex PCR; TCRdb stores in-frame clones only, minus some. This sample yields roughly 87,000 clones, of which roughly 90% are seen a single time; more than 0.6% belongs to the top ten. This specimen was CD4+ or CD8+ T cells sorted from blood, taken in a trial of the OX40 agonist ivuxolimab. The receptors shown here come from an adult with an advanced solid tumor such as melanoma, head and neck, liver or kidney cancer. The CDR3 runs from the conserved cysteine through the conserved F or W. A D gene is named only where the DNA matches it firmly. Expanded clones are given a class, and other clones once, few, many or no size at all.

V,J,D,size,DNA,CDR3
TRBV6-1,TRBJ2-5,TRBD2,-,TGTGCCAGCAGTGAATTTGGGACTAGCGGGAGGCCCACGGAGACCCAGTACTTC,CASSEFGTSGRPTETQYF
TRBV19,TRBJ1-4,-,-,TGTGCCAGTAGTATAGGCGCAGGGCGGCCGGAGGAAAAACTGTTTTTT,CASSIGAGRPEEKLFF
TRBV7-6,TRBJ2-1,-,-,TGTGCCAGCAGCCTAGAATCCTTCTCCAATGAGCAGTTCTTC,CASSLESFSNEQFF
TRBV6-1,TRBJ1-5,-,-,TGTGCCAGCAGTAAAGGGGGAGGGGGTAATCAGCCCCAGCATTTT,CASSKGGGGNQPQHF
TRBV19,TRBJ2-7,-,-,TGTGCCAGTAGTCCCGGGGCCCCCTACGAGCAGTACTTC,CASSPGAPYEQYF
TRBV7-8,TRBJ2-7,TRBD1,-,TGTGCCAGCAGCTTAGGGGGACAGGGGGCCCCCTACGAGCAGTACTTC,CASSLGGQGAPYEQYF
TRBV5-4,TRBJ1-5,-,once,TGTGCCAGCAGCTTGCCCGATCAGCCCCAGCATTTT,CASSLPDQPQHF
TRBV5-1,TRBJ2-3,-,-,TGCGCCAGCAGCTTGGAGGGGGGAAGCACAGATACGCAGTATTTT,CASSLEGGSTDTQYF
TRBV4-3,TRBJ2-7,TRBD2,once,TGCGCCAGCAGCCAAAGGACTAGCGGGCTCCCCTACGAGCAGTACTTC,CASSQRTSGLPYEQYF
TRBV7-2,TRBJ2-1,-,-,TGTGCCAGCAGCTTAGTCCGGGAAAATGTCTTC,CASSLVRENVF
TRBV5-1,TRBJ2-7,TRBD2,once,TGCGCCAGCAGCCCGTGGACTAGCGGGAGCTCCTACGAGCAGTACTTC,CASSPWTSGSSYEQYF
TRBV28,TRBJ1-5,-,-,TGTGCCAGCCGCGCATCAATTAGGGAAGATCAGCCCCAGCATTTT,CASRASIREDQPQHF
TRBV27,TRBJ2-1,TRBD2,-,TGTGCCAGCAGTCGGGCTAGCGGGATTTACAATGAGCAGTTCTTC,CASSRASGIYNEQFF
TRBV30,TRBJ1-2,-,-,TGTGCCTGGAGTGTACTTGGAGGCTGGGGCCCTTGGGGCTACACCTTC,CAWSVLGGWGPWGYTF
TRBV5-1,TRBJ1-2,-,few,TGCGCCAGCAGCTTGGATTCCTATGGCTACACCTTC,CASSLDSYGYTF
TRBV29-1,TRBJ2-7,-,-,TGCAGCGTTGTTGGGACAAGGGGGTCCTACGAGCAGTACTTC,CSVVGTRGSYEQYF
TRBV29-1,TRBJ2-2,-,once,TGCAGCGTCGGCAGGTCGAACACCGGGGAGCTGTTTTTT,CSVGRSNTGELFF
TRBV7-3,TRBJ2-4,TRBD1,-,TGTGCCAGCAGCTTACTGGGACAGGGAATTCAGTACTTC,CASSLLGQGIQYF
TRBV7-9,TRBJ1-5,TRBD1,-,TGTGCCAGCAGTAATAAGAGGACAGGGGAAGACAATCAGCCCCAGCATTTT,CASSNKRTGEDNQPQHF
TRBV11-2,TRBJ1-1,-,-,TGTGCCAGCAGCTTAGGACACCCCACTGAAGCTTTCTTT,CASSLGHPTEAFF